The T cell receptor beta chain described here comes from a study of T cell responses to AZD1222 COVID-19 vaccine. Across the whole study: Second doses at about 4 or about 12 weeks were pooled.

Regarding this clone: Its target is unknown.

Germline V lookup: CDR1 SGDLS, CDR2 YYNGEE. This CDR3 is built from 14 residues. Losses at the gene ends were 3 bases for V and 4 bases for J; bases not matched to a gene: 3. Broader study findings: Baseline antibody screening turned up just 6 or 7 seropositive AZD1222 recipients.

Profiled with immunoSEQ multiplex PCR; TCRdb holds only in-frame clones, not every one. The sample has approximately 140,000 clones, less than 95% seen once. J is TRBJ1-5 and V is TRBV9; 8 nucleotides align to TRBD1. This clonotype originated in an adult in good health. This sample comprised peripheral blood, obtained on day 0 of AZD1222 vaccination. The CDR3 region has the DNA TGTGCCAGCAGCGCAGGGGGCGATAATCAGCCCCAGCATTTT. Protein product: CASSAGGDNQPQHF. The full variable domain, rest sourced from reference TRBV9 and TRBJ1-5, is DSGVTQTPKHLITATGQRVTLRCSPRSGDLSVYWYQQSLDQGLQFLIQYYNGEERAKGNILERFSAQQFPDLHSELNLSSLELGDSALYFCASSAGGDNQPQHFGDGTRLSIL.